The 6 T cell receptor beta chains reported below all come from one sample, sequenced in a study of blood T cell repertoires in COVID-19. The protocol was immunoSEQ multiplex PCR, while the TCRdb copy is restricted to in-frame clones and leaves out a portion. The sample holds some 250,000 clones, approximately 86% seen once. The sample consisted of peripheral blood. Receptors were obtained from a young man with active or convalescent COVID-19.

Note on this clone: The junction shows a germline mismatch at one end, possibly a read error. The CDR3 sequence is CSASSGYYGQYF. The CDR3 coding sequence is TGCAGTGCTAGTTCGGGGTACTACGGGCAGTACTTC. The V call is TRBV20-1, the J call TRBJ2-7, with D tentatively TRBD2 (5 bases). Germline V gene lookup returns CDR1 DFQATT and CDR2 SNEGSKA (reference sequence). This CDR3 is 12 amino acids long.

This clone appeared a few times. The CDR3 nucleotides read TGTGCCAGCAGTGAAATCAGGGTAGTTGGCTACACCTTC. Translation: CASSEIRVVGYTF. J is TRBJ1-2 and V is TRBV6-1; TRBD1 might be the D (5 bases). The length of the CDR3 is 13 residues. Germline CDR1 and CDR2: MNHNS and SASEGT. Trimming removed 2 bases at V and 7 bases at J, with 11 bases between.

The chain combines TRBV29-1 with TRBJ2-1, with 9 bases aligning to TRBD1. The CDR3 sequence is 16 residues long. The trim removed 0 bases at V and 1 base at J, leaving 4 bases unmatched. The germline CDR1 and CDR2 sequences are SQVTM and ANQGSEA. CDR3 bases: TGCAGCGTTGAAGAAGAGGACAGGGGATCCTACAATGAGCAGTTCTTC. Translation gives CSVEEEDRGSYNEQFF.

This chain uses TRBV6-5 with TRBJ2-3, with D possibly matching TRBD2 (5 bases). The CDR3 runs to 15 residues. Per the germline V gene, CDR1 is MNHEY and CDR2 is SVGAGI. V was pared by 6 bases and J by 2 bases, with 15 bases between. The CDR3 spells CASRNGRRNTDTQYF. CDR3 DNA: TGTGCCAGCAGAAACGGACGGAGGAACACAGATACGCAGTATTTT.

The CDR3 nucleotides read TGCAGTGCTTGGACAGGACTGGGCTACACCTTC. It yields the protein CSAWTGLGYTF. V gene TRBV20-1 combines with J gene TRBJ1-2, with 7 bases that match TRBD1. V was pared by 5 bases and J by 8 bases, with 5 bases of the junction left unmatched. CDR3 length: 11 residues. CDR1 is DFQATT and CDR2 is SNEGSKA in the germline V gene (reference sequence).

In nucleotides, the CDR3 is TGCAGCGGGGGAGGAAAAGGGCGACTAGCGGGAGGATTTCGCACAGATACGCAGTATTTT. Encoded protein: CSGGGKGRLAGGFRTDTQYF. This chain uses TRBV29-1 with TRBJ2-3; 13 nucleotides agree with TRBD2. V lost 7 bases and J lost 1; bases outside the gene matches: 20. The CDR3 extends over 20 amino acids. Germline V gene sequence: CDR1 SQVTM, CDR2 ANQGSEA.